The 11 T cell receptor beta chains below all came from one sample that was sequenced in a study of shared clonotypes between healthy human individuals. Repertoires were generated with immunoSEQ multiplex PCR, while TCRdb's copy carries only in-frame clones and drops some. Among 850,000 to 1,100,000 clones, about 80% were seen once, and the ten largest hold 0.89%. The sequencing input was memory CD4+ T cells from PBMCs. The subset denotes: CD45RA-negative fraction. The origin of the receptors is a man between 18 and 35 years old in good health. Some clones in this sample may be carry-over from other donors' samples.

The chain joins TRBV28 to TRBJ2-7, with a tentative D call TRBD2 (6 bases). Trimming left V 11 bases short and J 0 bases short, with 17 bases between. The germline V gene encodes CDR1 MDHEN and CDR2 SYDVKM. The CDR3 loop spans 14 amino acids. The CDR3 DNA reads TGTGCCGGTCTTAGCCGGGAGCGCTCCTACGAGCAGTACTTC. It encodes CAGLSRERSYEQYF.

The rearrangement links TRBV5-1 to TRBJ1-5, with D hard to call. V was trimmed by 1 base and J by 3 bases, leaving 11 bases between them. Germline V gene data show CDR1 as SGHRS and CDR2 as YFSETQ. The CDR3 loop spans 15 amino acids. The CDR3 coding sequence is TGCGCCAGCAGCTTGTATCCGGGTGACAATCAGCCCCAGCATTTT. As protein: CASSLYPGDNQPQHF.

This clone was seen only a few times. The chain uses TRBV11-2 and TRBJ1-1; weak D call: TRBD1 (5 bases). CDR3 length: 14 residues. The germline V and J ends were trimmed by 5 bases and 3 bases, with 13 bases remaining between them. Germline loops: CDR1 SGHAT, CDR2 FQNNGV. CDR3 in DNA: TGTGCCAGCAGCCTAACGGGGGGATACACTGAAGCTTTCTTT. Its translation: CASSLTGGYTEAFF. The variable domain in full, completed from reference TRBV11-2 and TRBJ1-1, reads EAGVAQSPRYKIIEKRQSVAFWCNPISGHATLYWYQQILGQGPKLLIQFQNNGVVDDSQLPKDRFSAERLKGVDSTLKIQPAKLEDSAVYLCASSLTGGYTEAFFGQGTRLTVV.

The chain employs TRBV28 and TRBJ2-7; perhaps TRBD1 as D (5 bases). V gave up 6 bases and J gave up 0 bases, with 15 bases separating them. Germline lookup yields CDR1 MDHEN and CDR2 SYDVKM. The CDR3 length is 15 residues. The CDR3 DNA reads TGTGCCAGCAGCTCAAGAGACAGCGTCTCCTACGAGCAGTACTTC. Its protein product is CASSSRDSVSYEQYF. Full variable domain (outside the CDR3, taken from reference TRBV28 and TRBJ2-7): DVKVTQSSRYLVKRTGEKVFLECVQDMDHENMFWYRQDPGLGLRLIYFSYDVKMKEKGDIPEGYSVSREKKERFSLILESASTNQTSMYLCASSSRDSVSYEQYFGPGTRLTVT.

V usage is TRBV28 and J usage is TRBJ1-2; the D gene is possibly TRBD1 (5 bases). V lost 10 bases, J lost 4 bases, and 16 bases lay in between. CDR1 and CDR2 (germline): MDHEN, SYDVKM. The CDR3 has 13 amino acids. The CDR3 protein is CATTEGLGYGYTF. The CDR3 bases are TGTGCCACGACGGAGGGGCTTGGCTATGGCTACACCTTC.

This rearrangement joins TRBV29-1 to TRBJ2-5, with D hard to call. The germline CDR1 and CDR2 sequences are SQVTM and ANQGSEA. The CDR3 is 12 amino acids. V lost 5 bases and J lost 5, with 12 bases in between. The CDR3 sequence is CSVRPGVETQYF. CDR3 DNA: TGCAGCGTTCGCCCAGGTGTTGAGACCCAGTACTTC. Filled out from reference TRBV29-1 and TRBJ2-5, the complete variable domain reads SAVISQKPSRDICQRGTSLTIQCQVDSQVTMMFWYRQQPGQSLTLIATANQGSEATYESGFVIDKFPISRPNLTFSTLTVSNMSPEDSSIYLCSVRPGVETQYFGPGTRLLVL.

The chain couples TRBV18 to TRBJ2-3; TRBD2 is a possible D gene (5 bases). V lost 5 bases and J lost 1, with 13 bases in between. The CDR3 consists of 15 residues. Germline V gene sequence: CDR1 KGHSH, CDR2 LQKENI. The CDR3 DNA is TGTGCCAGCTCATCGGCGGGTTCGCGCACAGATACGCAGTATTTT. This codes for CASSSAGSRTDTQYF.

This chain connects TRBV19 to TRBJ1-5; weak D call: TRBD1 (5 bases). Deletions cut 7 bases from V and 2 bases from J, with 12 bases between. Germline assignment: CDR1 LNHDA and CDR2 SQIVND (reference sequence). The CDR3 consists of 14 residues. The CDR3 DNA is TGTGCCAGTACTCTGGGGCGGGGCAATCAGCCCCAGCATTTT. This gives the protein CASTLGRGNQPQHF.

This rearrangement joins TRBV5-8 to TRBJ1-5; D is uncertain. Germline V lookup: CDR1 SGHTS, CDR2 YDEGEE. CDR3 length equals 11 residues. The V end lost 4 bases, the J end lost 7 bases, and 6 bases lay between the germline ends. CDR3: CASSPGQPQHF. The CDR3 nucleotides are TGTGCCAGCAGCCCCGGGCAGCCCCAGCATTTT.

This clone occurred a few times. This could be a read error, since a much larger clone is one nucleotide away. The sample holds other DNA sequences that translate to the same CDR3. The chain has TRBV30 and TRBJ2-5, with D maybe TRBD1 (6 bases). The germline gives CDR1 GTSNPN, CDR2 SVGIG (reference sequence). The CDR3 loop spans 13 amino acids. V shed 8 bases and J shed 1 base, with 14 bases lying between them. The CDR3 DNA sequence: TGTGCCCTACAGGGTCTGGCCCAAGAGACCCAGTACTTC. Residues: CALQGLAQETQYF.

The chain links TRBV18 to TRBJ2-2; unclear D gene. This CDR3 is 14 amino acids long. CDR1 and CDR2 (germline): KGHSH, LQKENI. V was pared by 0 bases and J by 4 bases, with 6 bases between. The CDR3 sequence is CASSPPYSTGELFF. In DNA, the CDR3 is TGTGCCAGCTCACCACCGTACAGCACCGGGGAGCTGTTTTTT.